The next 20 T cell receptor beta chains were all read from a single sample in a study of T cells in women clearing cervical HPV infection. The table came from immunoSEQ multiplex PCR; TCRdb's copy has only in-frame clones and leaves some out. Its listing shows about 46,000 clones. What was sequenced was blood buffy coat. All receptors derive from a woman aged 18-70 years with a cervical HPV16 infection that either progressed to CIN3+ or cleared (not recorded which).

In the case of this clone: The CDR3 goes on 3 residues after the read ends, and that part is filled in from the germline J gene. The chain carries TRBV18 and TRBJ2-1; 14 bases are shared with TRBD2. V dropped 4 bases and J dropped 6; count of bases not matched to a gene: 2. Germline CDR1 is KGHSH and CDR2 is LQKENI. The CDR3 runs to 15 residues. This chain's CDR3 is CASSLGTSGGNEQFF. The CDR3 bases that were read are TGTGCCAGCTCACTAGGGACTAGCGGGGGCAATGAG.

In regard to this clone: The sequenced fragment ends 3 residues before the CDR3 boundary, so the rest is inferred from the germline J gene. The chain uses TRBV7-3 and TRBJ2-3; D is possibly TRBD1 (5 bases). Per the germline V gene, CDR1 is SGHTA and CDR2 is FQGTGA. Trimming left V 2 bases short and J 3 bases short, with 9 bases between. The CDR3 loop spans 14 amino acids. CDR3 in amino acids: CASSLGAGTDTQYF. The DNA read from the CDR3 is TGTGCCAGCAGCTTAGGAGCAGGGACAGATACG.

CDR3 DNA, as far as it was read: TGTGCCTGGAGGGGGCATGGGGGCGGTTCACCC. Translation: CAWRGHGGGSP. The full-length CDR3 reads as CAWRGHGGGSPLHF. The chain couples TRBV30 to TRBJ1-6; the D gene is possibly TRBD1 (6 bases). Read data end 3 residues before the CDR3 end; the end is taken from the germline J gene. Germline CDR1 is GTSNPN and CDR2 is SVGIG (reference sequence). Trimming stripped 3 bases from V and 9 bases from J, with 15 bases between. There are 14 residues in the CDR3.

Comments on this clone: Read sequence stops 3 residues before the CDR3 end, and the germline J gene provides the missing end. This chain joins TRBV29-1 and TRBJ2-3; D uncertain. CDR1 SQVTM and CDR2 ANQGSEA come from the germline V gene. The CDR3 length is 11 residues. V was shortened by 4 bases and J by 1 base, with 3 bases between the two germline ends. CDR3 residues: CSVAGTDTQYF. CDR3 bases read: TGCAGCGTTGCCGGCACAGATACG.

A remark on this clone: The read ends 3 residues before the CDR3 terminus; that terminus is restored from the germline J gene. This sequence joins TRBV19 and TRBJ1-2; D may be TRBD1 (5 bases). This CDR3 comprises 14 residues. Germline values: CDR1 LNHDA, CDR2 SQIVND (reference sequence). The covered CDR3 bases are TGTGCCAGTAATAGGGGTACCACCTACAATGAC. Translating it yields CASNRGTTYND. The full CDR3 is CASNRGTTYNDYTF.

The sequenced part of the CDR3 DNA is TGCAGTGCTAGGGATTGGCGGGGGGGTCCCTACGAG. Translating gives CSARDWRGGPYE. The entire CDR3 reads CSARDWRGGPYEQYF. The V call is TRBV20-1, the J call TRBJ2-7; 9 bases are shared with TRBD2. The read ends 3 residues early relative to the CDR3; the germline J gene fills the gap. V was clipped by 3 bases and J by 2 bases; unmatched bases: 8. Germline-derived CDR1 and CDR2 are DFQATT and SNEGSKA (reference sequence). This CDR3 has 15 residues.

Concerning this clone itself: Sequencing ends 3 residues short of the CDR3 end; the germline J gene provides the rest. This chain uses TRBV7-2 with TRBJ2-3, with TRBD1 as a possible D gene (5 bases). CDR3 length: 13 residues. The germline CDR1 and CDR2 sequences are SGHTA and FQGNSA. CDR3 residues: CASRLTVYQPQYF. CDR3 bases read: TGTGCCAGCAGGTTGACAGTTTATCAGCCG.

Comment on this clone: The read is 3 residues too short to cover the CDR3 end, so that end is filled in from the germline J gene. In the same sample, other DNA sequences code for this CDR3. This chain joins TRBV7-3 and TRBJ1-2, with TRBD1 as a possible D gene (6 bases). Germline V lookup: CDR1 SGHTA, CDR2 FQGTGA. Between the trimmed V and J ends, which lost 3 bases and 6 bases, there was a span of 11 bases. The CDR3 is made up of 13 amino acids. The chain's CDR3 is CASSFGGRDGYTF. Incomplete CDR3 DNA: TGTGCCAGCAGCTTCGGGGGGCGGGATGGC.

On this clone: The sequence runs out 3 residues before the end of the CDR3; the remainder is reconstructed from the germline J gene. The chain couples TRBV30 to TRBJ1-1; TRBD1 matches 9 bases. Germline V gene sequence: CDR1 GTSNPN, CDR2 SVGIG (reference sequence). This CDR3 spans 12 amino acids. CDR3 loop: CAWRRQGVGAFF. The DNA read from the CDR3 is TGTGCCTGGAGGAGACAGGGGGTAGGA.

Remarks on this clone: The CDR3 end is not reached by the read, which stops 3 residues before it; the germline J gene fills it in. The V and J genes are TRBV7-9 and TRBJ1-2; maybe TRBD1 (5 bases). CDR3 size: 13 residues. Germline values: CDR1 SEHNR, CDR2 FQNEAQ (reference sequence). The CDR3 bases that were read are TGTGCCAGCAGCTCGGCAGGGAGGGAGGGC. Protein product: CASSSAGREG. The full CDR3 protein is CASSSAGREGYTF.

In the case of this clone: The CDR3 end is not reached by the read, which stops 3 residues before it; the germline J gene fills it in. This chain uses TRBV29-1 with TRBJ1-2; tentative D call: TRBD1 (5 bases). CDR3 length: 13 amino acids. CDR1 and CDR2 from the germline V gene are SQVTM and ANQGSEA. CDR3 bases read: TGCAGCGTTGATACACGAGGGGAGAGAGGC. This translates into CSVDTRGERG. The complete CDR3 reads CSVDTRGERGYTF.

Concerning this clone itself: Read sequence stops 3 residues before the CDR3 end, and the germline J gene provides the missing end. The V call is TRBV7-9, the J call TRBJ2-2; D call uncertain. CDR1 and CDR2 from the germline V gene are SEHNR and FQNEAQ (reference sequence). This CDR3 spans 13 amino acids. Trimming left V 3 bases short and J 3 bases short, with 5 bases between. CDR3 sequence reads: CASSLSDTGELFF. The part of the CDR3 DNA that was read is TGTGCCAGCAGCTTGTCGGACACCGGGGAG.

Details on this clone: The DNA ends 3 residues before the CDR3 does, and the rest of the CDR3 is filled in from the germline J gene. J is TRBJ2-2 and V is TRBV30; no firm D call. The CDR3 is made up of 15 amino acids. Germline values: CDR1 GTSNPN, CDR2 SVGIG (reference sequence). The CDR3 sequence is CAWTARRNTNEKLFF. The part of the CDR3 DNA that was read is TGTGCCTGGACAGCGAGACGTAACACTAATGAAAAG.

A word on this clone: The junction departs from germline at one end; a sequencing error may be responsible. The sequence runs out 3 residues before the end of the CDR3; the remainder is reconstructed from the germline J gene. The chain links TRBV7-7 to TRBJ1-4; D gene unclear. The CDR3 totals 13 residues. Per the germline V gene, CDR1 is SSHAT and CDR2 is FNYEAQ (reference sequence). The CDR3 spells CASSTNSDSPLFF. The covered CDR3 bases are TGTGCTAGCAGCACCAACAGTGATTCACCA.

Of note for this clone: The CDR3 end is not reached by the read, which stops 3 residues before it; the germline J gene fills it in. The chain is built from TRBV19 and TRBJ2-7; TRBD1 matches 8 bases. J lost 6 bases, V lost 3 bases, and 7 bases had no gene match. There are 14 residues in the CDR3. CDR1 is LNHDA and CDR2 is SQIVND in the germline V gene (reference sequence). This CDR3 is CASSMAGGVSEQYF. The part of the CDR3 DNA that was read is TGTGCCAGTAGTATGGCAGGGGGCGTCTCCGAG.

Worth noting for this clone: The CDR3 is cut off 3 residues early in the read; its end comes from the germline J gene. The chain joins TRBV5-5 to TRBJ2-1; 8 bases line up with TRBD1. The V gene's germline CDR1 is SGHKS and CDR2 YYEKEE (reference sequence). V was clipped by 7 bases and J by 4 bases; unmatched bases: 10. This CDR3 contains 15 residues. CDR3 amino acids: CASSGGTGLYNEQFF. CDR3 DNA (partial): TGTGCCAGCTCCGGAGGGACAGGCCTTTACAATGAG. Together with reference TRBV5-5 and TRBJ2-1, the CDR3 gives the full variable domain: DAGVTQSPTHLIKTRGQQVTLRCSPISGHKSVSWYQQVLGQGPQFIFQYYEKEERGRGNFPDRFSARQFPNYSSELNVNALLLGDSALYLCASSGGTGLYNEQFFGPGTRLTVL.

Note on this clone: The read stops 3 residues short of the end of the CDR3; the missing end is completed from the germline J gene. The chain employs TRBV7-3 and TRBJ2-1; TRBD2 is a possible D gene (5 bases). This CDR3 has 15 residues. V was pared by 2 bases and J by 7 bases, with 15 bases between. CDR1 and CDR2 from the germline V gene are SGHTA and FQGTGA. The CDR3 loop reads CASSLASGAGNEQFF. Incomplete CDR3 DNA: TGTGCCAGCAGCTTAGCGAGCGGCGCTGGTAATGAG.

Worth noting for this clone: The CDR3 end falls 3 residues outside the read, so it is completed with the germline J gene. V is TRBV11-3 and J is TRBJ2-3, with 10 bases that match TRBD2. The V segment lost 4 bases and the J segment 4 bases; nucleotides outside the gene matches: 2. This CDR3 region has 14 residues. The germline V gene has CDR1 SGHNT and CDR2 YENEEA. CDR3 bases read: TGTGCCAGCAGCTCGCTAGCGGGAGCAGATACG. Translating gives CASSSLAGADT. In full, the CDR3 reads CASSSLAGADTQYF.

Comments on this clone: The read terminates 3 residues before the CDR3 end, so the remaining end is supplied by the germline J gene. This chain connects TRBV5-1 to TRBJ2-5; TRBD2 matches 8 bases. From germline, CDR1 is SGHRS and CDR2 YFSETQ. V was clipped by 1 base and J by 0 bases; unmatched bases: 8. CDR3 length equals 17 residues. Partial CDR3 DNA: TGCGCCAGCAGCTTGAGGAGCGGGGGAGGTTACCAAGAGACC. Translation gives CASSLRSGGGYQET. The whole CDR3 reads CASSLRSGGGYQETQYF.

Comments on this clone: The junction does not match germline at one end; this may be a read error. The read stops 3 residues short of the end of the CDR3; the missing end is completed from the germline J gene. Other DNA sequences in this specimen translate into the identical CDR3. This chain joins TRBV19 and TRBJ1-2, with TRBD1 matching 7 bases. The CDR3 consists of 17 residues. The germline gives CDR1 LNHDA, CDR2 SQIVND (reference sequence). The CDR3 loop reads CASRAKTGRESNYGYTF. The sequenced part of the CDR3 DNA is TGTGCCAGTAGGGCCAAGACAGGGCGCGAGTCCAACTATGGA.